The 18 T cell receptor beta chains below all came from one sample that was sequenced in a study of shared T cell receptors in the human thymus. Only in-frame clones appear in the TCRdb table, and some are missing; sequencing was by immunoSEQ multiplex PCR. This sample has 600,000 to 900,000 clones, with 80% to 90% found just once. The same specimen was also included in a second study, on human thymus T cells.

Input material: thymocytes. Source of these receptors: a girl under three years old with a congenital heart defect.

The chain has TRBV28 and TRBJ2-5, with 12 bases lining up with TRBD2. V lost 6 bases to trimming and J lost 1 base; unmatched junction nucleotides: 3. Per the germline V gene, CDR1 is MDHEN and CDR2 is SYDVKM. CDR3 length: 15 residues. The DNA of the CDR3 is TGTGCCAGCAGACTAGCGGGGGGCCTCCAAGAGACCCAGTACTTC. This encodes CASRLAGGLQETQYF.

The chain employs TRBV5-1 and TRBJ1-1; no clear D. CDR1 is SGHRS and CDR2 is YFSETQ in the germline V gene. CDR3 length: 16 amino acids. Between the trimmed V and J ends, which lost 0 bases and 3 bases, there was a span of 15 bases. The CDR3 region is CASSLEEAVTDTEAFF. The CDR3 DNA reads TGCGCCAGCAGCTTGGAGGAGGCAGTTACGGACACTGAAGCTTTCTTT. The complete variable domain, with remaining parts taken from reference TRBV5-1 and TRBJ1-1, reads KAGVTQTPRYLIKTRGQQVTLSCSPISGHRSVSWYQQTPGQGLQFLFEYFSETQRNKGNFPGRFSGRQFSNSRSEMNVSTLELGDSALYLCASSLEEAVTDTEAFFGQGTRLTVV.

The CDR3 here is CASSPPTDNYGYTF. CDR3 DNA sequence: TGTGCCAGCAGTCCCCCGACAGATAACTATGGCTACACCTTC. V is TRBV6-1 and J is TRBJ1-2; D is possibly TRBD1 (5 bases). Germline CDR1 reads MNHNS; CDR2 reads SASEGT. The V end was cut by 5 bases, the J end by 1 base, with 11 bases between. The CDR3 runs 14 residues.

The chain links TRBV5-1 to TRBJ2-1; 9 bases are shared with TRBD2. V gave up 2 bases and J gave up 4 bases; unmatched junction bases: 4. CDR1 is SGHRS, CDR2 YFSETQ, per germline. The CDR3 contains 15 residues. This CDR3 is CASSFVAGEYNEQFF. The CDR3 DNA reads as TGCGCCAGCAGCTTTGTAGCGGGGGAATACAATGAGCAGTTCTTC.

The chain links TRBV4-1 to TRBJ1-2, with a possible D match to TRBD1 (5 bases). V lost 2 bases and J 3 bases, leaving 22 bases between the germline ends. CDR3 length: 18 residues. The V gene's germline CDR1 is MGHRA and CDR2 YSYEKL. CDR3 nucleotides: TGCGCCAGCAGCCAAATACCCTTGCCGGGACTCGATGACTATGGCTACACCTTC. Protein: CASSQIPLPGLDDYGYTF.

The CDR3 DNA sequence: TGCGCCAGCAGCCAAGGTTTAACAGGCATCTCCAATCAGCCCCAGCATTTT. This encodes CASSQGLTGISNQPQHF. The chain combines TRBV4-1 with TRBJ1-5; D might be TRBD1 (5 bases). The CDR3 is made up of 17 amino acids. Germline-derived CDR1 and CDR2 are MGHRA and YSYEKL. Trimming stripped 1 base from V and 3 bases from J, with 16 bases between.

The chain uses TRBV13 and TRBJ2-2, with D possibly being TRBD2 (7 bases). The V end lost 5 bases, the J end lost 7 bases, and 20 bases lay between the germline ends. The V gene's germline CDR1 is PRHDT and CDR2 FYEKMQ (reference sequence). The CDR3 spans 16 residues. The chain's CDR3 is CASSLRKEGGGGELFF. The CDR3 region has the DNA TGTGCCAGCAGCCTCCGGAAAGAGGGAGGGGGCGGGGAGCTGTTTTTT.

This rearrangement joins TRBV6-1 to TRBJ2-3; a weak D match, TRBD2 (6 bases). V gave up 4 bases and J gave up 1 base, with 24 bases separating them. The CDR3 is 19 residues long. Germline V gene data show CDR1 as MNHNS and CDR2 as SASEGT. In DNA, the CDR3 is TGTGCCAGCAGTGGGGGCTCCCCGGGACTCAATGCCTGCACAGATACGCAGTATTTT. This encodes CASSGGSPGLNACTDTQYF.

The chain combines TRBV28 with TRBJ1-2, with D hard to call. The V gene's germline CDR1 is MDHEN and CDR2 SYDVKM. V was cut by 8 bases and J by 5 bases, with 15 bases left in between. The CDR3 covers 13 residues. DNA for the CDR3: TGTGCCAGCCTCGCGGGTGGTGGGTATGGCTACACCTTC. Its translation: CASLAGGGYGYTF.

The V and J genes are TRBV5-6 and TRBJ1-2; TRBD1 aligns across 7 bases. In germline, CDR1 is SGHDT, CDR2 YYEEEE. CDR3 length equals 16 residues. Germline trimming cut 0 bases from V and 4 bases from J; bases unmatched to any gene: 9. The CDR3 nucleotides read TGTGCCAGCAGCTTGGAGGTCATGGGACAGACCTATGGCTACACCTTC. This encodes CASSLEVMGQTYGYTF.

The chain couples TRBV18 to TRBJ1-4; D is unresolved. V was pared by 2 bases and J by 7 bases, with 14 bases between. The V gene's germline CDR1 is KGHSH and CDR2 LQKENI. The CDR3 has 15 amino acids. CDR3 in amino acids: CASSPASGYGEKLFF. CDR3 nucleotides: TGTGCCAGCTCACCAGCCTCGGGGTATGGTGAAAAACTGTTTTTT.

This chain links TRBV19 with TRBJ2-7, with 11 bases lining up with TRBD1. J was trimmed by 3 bases and V by 3 bases; bases with no gene match: 10. The CDR3 loop spans 17 amino acids. Per germline, CDR1 LNHDA and CDR2 SQIVND (reference sequence). In nucleotides, the CDR3 is TGTGCCAGTAGTATGGGGCCTCCGGGACAGGGGGGCTACGAGCAGTACTTC. Translating gives CASSMGPPGQGGYEQYF.

The sample holds a few counts of this clone. The chain has TRBV11-2 and TRBJ2-5; 9 bases map to TRBD2. V dropped 5 bases and J dropped 5; count of bases not matched to a gene: 15. Germline-derived CDR1 and CDR2 are SGHAT and FQNNGV. CDR3 size: 17 residues. The CDR3 loop is CASSQVGLAGSRETQYF. In DNA form, the CDR3 reads TGTGCCAGCAGCCAAGTAGGGCTAGCGGGGAGTCGGGAGACCCAGTACTTC.

Comment on this clone: This sample also contains other DNA sequences that code for the same CDR3. The chain has TRBV5-1 and TRBJ2-1; no clear D gene. The CDR3 extends over 13 amino acids. CDR1 is SGHRS and CDR2 is YFSETQ in the germline V gene. V lost 0 bases and J 3 bases, leaving 4 bases between the germline ends. The chain's CDR3 is CASSLGSYNEQFF. The CDR3 nucleotides read TGCGCCAGCAGCTTGGGGAGCTACAATGAGCAGTTCTTC.

The genes are TRBV7-2 and TRBJ2-7; 11 bases match TRBD2. V lost 5 bases and J lost 0; bases outside the gene matches: 15. CDR1 is SGHTA, CDR2 FQGNSA, per germline. The CDR3 has 19 amino acids. CDR3 coding DNA: TGTGCCAGCAGCCAAAAAGGGACAATAGCGGGGGGGCACTCCTACGAGCAGTACTTC. Amino acids: CASSQKGTIAGGHSYEQYF.

For the CDR3, the DNA is TGTGCCAGCAGCGTAGCTTACACCTCCAGGGAGACCCAGTACTTC. Translated: CASSVAYTSRETQYF. This sequence joins TRBV9 and TRBJ2-5; D gene ambiguous. Germline assignment: CDR1 SGDLS and CDR2 YYNGEE. V was pared by 0 bases and J by 5 bases, with 14 bases between. The CDR3 contains 15 residues.

The CDR3 DNA reads as TGTGCCAGCAAAGGCAGGTCAAAGGGGGAGACCCAGTACTTC. This sequence encodes CASKGRSKGETQYF. J is TRBJ2-5 and V is TRBV6-1, with D perhaps TRBD1 (5 bases). There are 14 residues in the CDR3. V was shortened by 7 bases and J by 5 bases, with 17 bases between the two germline ends. Germline V gene data show CDR1 as MNHNS and CDR2 as SASEGT.

CDR3 in amino acids: CASSSGYPTGHQPQHF. For the CDR3, the DNA is TGTGCCAGCAGCTCCGGATATCCGACAGGTCATCAGCCCCAGCATTTT. The genes are TRBV11-2 and TRBJ1-5; maybe TRBD1 (6 bases). The V gene's germline CDR1 is SGHAT and CDR2 FQNNGV. The CDR3 length is 16 residues. The ends were cut back, 4 bases at V and 5 bases at J, with 18 bases in the middle.